A selection of T cell receptor beta chains follows, all from one sample in a study of T cells in localized non-small cell lung cancer. Only in-frame clones appear in the TCRdb table, and some are missing; sequencing was by immunoSEQ multiplex PCR. In the table there are approximately 34,000 clones, just over 90% of which are singletons. Material: peripheral blood, obtained before any cancer treatment. Every receptor here comes from a female donor over 55 with stage I lung adenocarcinoma. CDR3s include the opening cysteine and the closing phenylalanine or tryptophan. A D gene is named only where the DNA matches it firmly. Size is omitted from some rows. Given values are once, few, many or a class for expanded clones.

clone size,D gene,V gene,J gene,CDR3 protein,CDR3 DNA
.,.,TRBV20-1,TRBJ1-1,CSASGSQAFF,TGCAGTGCTTCCGGGAGCCAAGCTTTCTTT
.,.,TRBV6-5,TRBJ2-5,CASSYSTGTAQETQYF,TGTGCCAGCAGTTACTCAACCGGGACGGCACAAGAGACCCAGTACTTC
.,TRBD1,TRBV5-6,TRBJ1-1,CASRKYRGEAFF,TGTGCCAGCAGAAAATACAGGGGTGAAGCTTTCTTT
.,.,TRBV6-1,TRBJ2-3,CASNPTSADTQYF,TGTGCCAGCAACCCCACCAGCGCAGATACGCAGTATTTT
.,.,TRBV5-1,TRBJ1-1,CASSPGQTNTEAFF,TGCGCCAGCAGCCCCGGACAGACGAACACTGAAGCTTTCTTT
.,.,TRBV27,TRBJ1-2,CASSLRGLGGHGYTF,TGTGCCAGCAGCCTGCGGGGTTTGGGGGGGCATGGCTACACCTTC
.,.,TRBV7-9,TRBJ2-7,CVMEAGAKDEQYF,TGTGTAATGGAGGCAGGGGCAAAAGACGAGCAGTACTTC
.,.,TRBV28,TRBJ1-1,CASRTSWKGENTEAFF,TGTGCCAGCAGAACCTCCTGGAAGGGAGAGAACACTGAAGCTTTCTTT
.,.,TRBV2,TRBJ2-1,CASSRDSYNEQFF,TGTGCCAGCAGTCGGGACTCCTACAATGAGCAGTTCTTC
.,TRBD2,TRBV11-3,TRBJ2-2,CASSRGLAPDTGELFF,TGTGCCAGCAGCAGGGGACTAGCACCCGACACCGGGGAGCTGTTTTTT
.,.,TRBV21-1,TRBJ2-3,CASSPGGPSGHLGPDTQYF,TGTGCCAGCAGCCCAGGAGGGCCTAGCGGACATTTAGGACCAGATACGCAGTATTTT
.,TRBD1,TRBV7-2,TRBJ2-5,CASSSGTGAETQYF,TGTGCCAGCAGCTCTGGGACAGGGGCAGAGACCCAGTACTTC
once,TRBD1,TRBV6-1,TRBJ1-4,CASSGGRAGTENEKLFF,TGTGCCAGCAGTGGAGGGAGGGCCGGGACAGAGAATGAAAAACTGTTTTTT
.,TRBD1,TRBV6-1,TRBJ2-3,CASSDPRTRGPDTQYF,TGTGCCAGCAGTGATCCCCGTACCAGGGGGCCAGATACGCAGTATTTT
once,.,TRBV2,TRBJ1-5,CASRAQISNQPQHF,TGTGCCAGCAGGGCCCAGATTAGCAATCAGCCCCAGCATTTT
.,TRBD1,TRBV2,TRBJ1-2,CASSDVFGTGLYGYTF,TGTGCCAGCAGTGATGTGTTCGGGACAGGGCTCTATGGCTACACCTTC
.,.,TRBV4-2,TRBJ2-5,CASSLARRGETQYF,TGTGCCAGCAGCTTGGCCCGCCGGGGGGAGACCCAGTACTTC
.,.,TRBV6-1,TRBJ2-1,CASSEGYYNEQFF,TGTGCCAGCAGTGAAGGGTACTACAATGAGCAGTTCTTC
.,.,TRBV5-8,TRBJ1-4,CASSPGFLSSEKLFF,TGTGCCAGCAGCCCAGGGTTCCTGAGCAGTGAAAAACTGTTTTTT
.,TRBD1,TRBV5-4,TRBJ1-1,CASSLGGTGGVGTEAFF,TGTGCCAGCAGCTTGGGGGGGACAGGGGGAGTTGGCACTGAAGCTTTCTTT
.,.,TRBV14,TRBJ2-3,CASSQEGSVLDTQYF,TGTGCCAGCAGCCAAGAGGGGAGTGTGCTAGATACGCAGTATTTT
.,.,TRBV7-2,TRBJ2-3,CASSLVSGPQYSHTQYF,TGTGCCAGCAGCTTAGTTAGCGGACCCCAGTACTCCCATACGCAGTATTTT
.,TRBD1,TRBV6-5,TRBJ2-7,CASSYSGQAGSYEQYF,TGTGCCAGCAGTTACTCCGGACAGGCTGGGAGCTACGAGCAGTACTTC
.,.,TRBV6-5,TRBJ1-3,CASIGSSGNTIYF,TGTGCCAGCATCGGTAGCTCTGGAAACACCATATATTTT
.,.,TRBV7-2,TRBJ1-5,CASSLTPYSNQPQHF,TGTGCCAGCAGCTTAACCCCGTATAGCAATCAGCCCCAGCATTTT
.,.,TRBV6-5,TRBJ2-3,CACRGSTDTQYF,TGTGCCTGCAGGGGAAGCACAGATACGCAGTATTTT
.,.,TRBV18,TRBJ2-1,CASSTGTLSSYNEQFF,TGTGCCAGCTCAACCGGGACTTTGAGCTCCTACAATGAGCAGTTCTTC
.,.,TRBV5-1,TRBJ2-4,CASSLDSGLAKNIQYF,TGCGCCAGCAGCTTGGATTCGGGATTAGCCAAAAACATTCAGTACTTC
.,TRBD2,TRBV27,TRBJ2-5,CASSLPGREGETQYF,TGTGCCAGCAGTTTGCCAGGGAGGGAGGGAGAGACCCAGTACTTC
.,.,TRBV19,TRBJ1-1,CASSMGSRGQFLLNTEAFF,TGTGCCAGTAGTATGGGTAGCCGGGGGCAATTTTTATTGAACACTGAAGCTTTCTTT
.,TRBD1,TRBV27,TRBJ2-7,CASSFGDSEQYF,TGTGCCAGCAGTTTCGGGGACAGCGAGCAGTACTTC
.,.,TRBV4-3,TRBJ1-1,CASSNTVYTEAFF,TGCGCCAGCAGCAATACGGTCTACACTGAAGCTTTCTTT
.,TRBD2,TRBV5-4,TRBJ2-3,CASSLVWREGGTQYF,TGTGCCAGCAGCTTGGTGTGGCGGGAGGGAGGTACGCAGTATTTT
.,TRBD2,TRBV7-2,TRBJ2-7,CASSPASGRPSYEQYF,TGTGCCAGCAGCCCAGCTAGCGGGAGACCCTCCTACGAGCAGTACTTC
.,.,TRBV11-2,TRBJ1-5,CASSLGDVAPQHF,TGTGCCAGCAGCTTAGGCGATGTGGCGCCCCAGCATTTT
.,TRBD1,TRBV27,TRBJ2-3,CASSLDRGTDTQYF,TGTGCCAGCAGTTTGGACAGGGGCACAGATACGCAGTATTTT